The rows below give T cell receptor beta chains drawn from one sample of a study of shared clonotypes between healthy human individuals. Generated by immunoSEQ multiplex PCR, the TCRdb table keeps only in-frame clones and is missing some. The data contain around 2.5 million clones, 93% of them singletons. The sequenced material came from naive CD4+ T cells from PBMCs. All receptors derive from a man younger than 35 in good health. Some clones in this sample may be carry-over from other donors' samples. The CDR3 runs from the conserved cysteine through the conserved F or W. Each record gives: D gene, clone size, V gene, J gene, CDR3 DNA, CDR3 protein. A D gene is named only where the DNA matches it firmly. Expanded clones get a size class; other rows say once, few or many, or leave the size out.

TRBD1	NA	TRBV6-1	TRBJ2-7	TGTGCCAGCAGTAAAGGGACAGGGGGCGGTAAGAATGTCTACGAGCAGTACTTC	CASSKGTGGGKNVYEQYF
TRBD2	NA	TRBV11-2	TRBJ2-1	TGTGCCAGCAGCCTCCTTGGGACTAGCGGGGCCAAGAGTGAGCAGTTCTTC	CASSLLGTSGAKSEQFF
TRBD2	NA	TRBV12-5	TRBJ2-1	TGTGCTAGTGGTTTGGTACTAAGCGGGAGGTCCAATGAGCAGTTCTTC	CASGLVLSGRSNEQFF
TRBD2	NA	TRBV7-2	TRBJ2-3	TGTGCCAGCAGCTTAGTAGGGTCTAGCGGGGGGGGCTCAGATACGCAGTATTTT	CASSLVGSSGGGSDTQYF
TRBD2	NA	TRBV11-2	TRBJ2-1	TGTGCCAGCAGCGGTTACGGACTAGCGGGAGAGCATGGCAATGAGCAGTTCTTC	CASSGYGLAGEHGNEQFF
TRBD2	NA	TRBV5-1	TRBJ2-1	TGCGCCAGCAGCTTGCGAACGGGGGGTGTGTATGAGCAGTTCTTC	CASSLRTGGVYEQFF
TRBD2	NA	TRBV5-1	TRBJ2-7	TGCGCCAGCAGCTCCAGGACTAGCGGGAGGCCAACCTACGAGCAGTACTTC	CASSSRTSGRPTYEQYF
NA	NA	TRBV7-8	TRBJ2-7	TGTGCCAGCACCCATACCCTCCCACGCCTATTTTCCTACGAGCAGTACTTC	CASTHTLPRLFSYEQYF
NA	few	TRBV14	TRBJ1-1	TGTGCCAGCAGTCCCCGAGGAATTATGAACACTGAAGCTTTCTTT	CASSPRGIMNTEAFF
NA	NA	TRBV6-6	TRBJ2-1	TGTGCCAGCACCATCATGGGCACCTACAATGAGCAGTTCTTC	CASTIMGTYNEQFF
TRBD1	NA	TRBV28	TRBJ1-4	TGTGCCAGCAGCCCAGCAGGGGGCTATAATGAAAAACTGTTTTTT	CASSPAGGYNEKLFF
NA	NA	TRBV27	TRBJ2-7	TGTGCCAGCAGTTTATTACTAAAGGGGGAGCAGTACTTC	CASSLLLKGEQYF
TRBD1	NA	TRBV6-5	TRBJ1-2	TGTGCCAGCAGTCGAGGGACAGGGGATTACTATGGCTACACCTTC	CASSRGTGDYYGYTF
NA	NA	TRBV11-2	TRBJ2-2	TGTGCCAGCAGCTACCACACCGGGGAGCTGTTTTTT	CASSYHTGELFF
TRBD2	NA	TRBV18	TRBJ2-3	TGTGCCAGCTCACCCAACAAGTTGACTAGCGGGAGTTCAGATACGCAGTATTTT	CASSPNKLTSGSSDTQYF
NA	NA	TRBV7-9	TRBJ2-7	TGTGCCAGCAGCGCCCCGGAGAGCGGGCCAACCTACGAGCAGTACTTC	CASSAPESGPTYEQYF
NA	NA	TRBV5-1	TRBJ2-2	TGCGCCAGCAGCTGGGCGGGGTCCGGGGAGCTGTTTTTT	CASSWAGSGELFF
TRBD2	NA	TRBV7-3	TRBJ2-2	TGTGCCAGCAGGGGAGGACTAGCGGGAGTTTGGAACACCGGGGAGCTGTTTTTT	CASRGGLAGVWNTGELFF
TRBD2	once	TRBV19	TRBJ2-1	TGTGCCAGTAGTATACTAGCGGGAGGGGGTGAGCAGTTCTTC	CASSILAGGGEQFF
NA	NA	TRBV9	TRBJ2-1	TGTGCCAGCAGCGCCCAGCCCCCCAGCTACAATGAGCAGTTCTTC	CASSAQPPSYNEQFF
NA	NA	TRBV21-1	TRBJ2-1	TGTGCCAGCAACGAACAGGGGGGCCCCTACAATGAGCAGTTCTTC	CASNEQGGPYNEQFF
TRBD1	NA	TRBV5-4	TRBJ1-2	TGTGCCAGCAGCCCGGGACAGACTAACTATGGCTACACCTTC	CASSPGQTNYGYTF
TRBD2	NA	TRBV5-4	TRBJ2-2	TGTGCCAGCAGCCCGGCCGGGACTAGGAACACCGGGGAGCTGTTTTTT	CASSPAGTRNTGELFF
TRBD2	NA	TRBV27	TRBJ2-2	TGTGCCAGCAGTTTATCCCGGACTAGAACGAACACCGGGGAGCTGTTTTTT	CASSLSRTRTNTGELFF
TRBD2	NA	TRBV11-2	TRBJ2-2	TGTGCCAGCAGCTCAGGGGGCCTAGCGGGAGTCTGGACCGGGGAGCTGTTTTTT	CASSSGGLAGVWTGELFF
NA	NA	TRBV6-1	TRBJ2-7	TGTGCCAGCAGTGGACCGACAGGTCCAAGCTACGAGCAGTACTTC	CASSGPTGPSYEQYF
TRBD2	NA	TRBV9	TRBJ2-1	TGTGCCAGCAGCGTAGCCGGGACTAGCGGATACAATGAGCAGTTCTTC	CASSVAGTSGYNEQFF
NA	NA	TRBV10-3	TRBJ2-5	TGTGCCATCAGTGAGTCTGGAGCAGGCCCCCGGGAGACCCAGTACTTC	CAISESGAGPRETQYF
NA	NA	TRBV6-5	TRBJ2-2	TGTGCCAGCAGGTCCCCTCAGGGCGGCACCGGGGAGCTGTTTTTT	CASRSPQGGTGELFF
NA	NA	TRBV7-3	TRBJ1-1	TGTGCCAGCAGCTCACAGGGTAGGGGGACGGAAGCTTTCTTT	CASSSQGRGTEAFF
NA	NA	TRBV4-3	TRBJ2-1	TGCGCCAGCAGCCAACCGGGACATTTGAGCCCCAATGAGCAGTTCTTC	CASSQPGHLSPNEQFF
NA	NA	TRBV6-1	TRBJ2-3	TGTGCCTCCGGATTGAGGGTTTGGACAGATACGCAGTATTTT	CASGLRVWTDTQYF
TRBD1	NA	TRBV19	TRBJ1-5	TGTGCCAGTAGCGAAGCACAGGGGCAGAGTCAGCCCCAGCATTTT	CASSEAQGQSQPQHF
TRBD1	NA	TRBV12-5	TRBJ2-1	TGTGCTAGTGGTTTGACCACTAGGGGGCCCGCCGGAGAGCAGTTCTTC	CASGLTTRGPAGEQFF
NA	NA	TRBV28	TRBJ2-4	TGTGCCAGCAGTACCTCGTCCAAAGCCAAAAACATTCAGTACTTC	CASSTSSKAKNIQYF
NA	NA	TRBV11-2	TRBJ2-5	TGTGCCAGCAGCTTAAAGGGGTCGGAGACCCAGTACTTC	CASSLKGSETQYF
NA	NA	TRBV14	TRBJ1-1	TGTGCCAGCAGCCAAGACCCAATTTTGGGCAGGGAAGCTTTCTTT	CASSQDPILGREAFF
NA	NA	TRBV5-1	TRBJ1-3	TGCGCCAGCAGCTTCGGGGGAGGCGCTGGAAACACCATATATTTT	CASSFGGGAGNTIYF
NA	once	TRBV4-1	TRBJ2-3	TGCGCCAGCAGCCAACCTGGACAGCGTAGCACAGATACGCAGTATTTT	CASSQPGQRSTDTQYF
NA	NA	TRBV10-3	TRBJ2-5	TGTGCCATCAGTGGGGGGGAGGAGACCCAGTACTTC	CAISGGEETQYF
NA	few	TRBV15	TRBJ2-2	TGTGCCACCAGCGCGCGATACACAGGGTTGGGGGACACCGGGGAGCTGTTTTTT	CATSARYTGLGDTGELFF
NA	few	TRBV7-9	TRBJ1-1	TGTGCCAGCAGCACAGCGGGTCCTGGCGCCCAGACTGAAGCTTTCTTT	CASSTAGPGAQTEAFF
NA	once	TRBV27	TRBJ1-1	TGTGCCAGCAGAGCCGACAGGTTCGCGAACACTGAAGCTTTCTTT	CASRADRFANTEAFF
NA	NA	TRBV7-3	TRBJ1-2	TGTGCCAGCAGCTTCCAATATGGCTACACCTTC	CASSFQYGYTF
NA	once	TRBV25-1	TRBJ2-1	TGTGCCAGCAGTCTACATAGCCTGGAGCAGTTCTTC	CASSLHSLEQFF
NA	NA	TRBV28	TRBJ1-4	TGTGCCAGCAGTATCCAACAGGGAGCGATAGGAAAACTGTTTTTT	CASSIQQGAIGKLFF
NA	NA	TRBV5-1	TRBJ1-4	TGCGCCAGCAGCTTGGAAGTGGGTAATGAAAAACTGTTTTTT	CASSLEVGNEKLFF
NA	NA	TRBV20-1	TRBJ2-1	TGCAGTGCTAGTTTAGCGGATGAGCAGTTCTTC	CSASLADEQFF
NA	NA	TRBV4-1	TRBJ1-6	TGCGCCAGCAGCCAAGATTGGCAGGGTCTACTCCCCCTCCACTTT	CASSQDWQGLLPLHF
TRBD2	NA	TRBV28	TRBJ2-3	TGTGCCAGCAGTCCGACTAGCGGGGGAATCACAGATACGCAGTATTTT	CASSPTSGGITDTQYF
NA	NA	TRBV5-5	TRBJ1-5	TGTGCCAGCAGCTTGGTGCCAGGGGATCAGCCCCAGCATTTT	CASSLVPGDQPQHF
TRBD1	NA	TRBV28	TRBJ2-7	TGTGCCAGCAGTTTAGGAGCAGGGGGAATCTACGAGCAGTACTTC	CASSLGAGGIYEQYF
NA	NA	TRBV6-5	TRBJ1-3	TGTGCCAGCAGGTCCCAGGAGGACGGGAACACCATATATTTT	CASRSQEDGNTIYF